This TCR beta chain was captured by sequencing in a study of cytomegalovirus exposure and HLA in healthy donors. Broader study findings: Most TCR sequences showed up rarely, but some public TCRs showed up in many donors. In vitro, three CMV-associated chains proved specific for CMV antigens.

Points on this clone: Its antigen is not known.

The CDR3 extends over 14 amino acids. Germline lookup yields CDR1 ENHRY and CDR2 SYGVKD. V was clipped by 10 bases and J by 3 bases; unmatched bases: 8. Assay used: immunoSEQ multiplex PCR; TCRdb lists only in-frame clones, some missing. The table has 120,000 or so clones, about 87% seen once. Sequencing used PBMCs. This rearrangement joins TRBV10-3 to TRBJ1-1; 10 bases match TRBD1. The TCR originated in a man younger than 35 in good health and CMV-seronegative. The CDR3 reads CASRGQGRDTEAFF. CDR3 sequence (DNA): TGTGCCAGCCGGGGACAGGGGCGGGACACTGAAGCTTTCTTT.